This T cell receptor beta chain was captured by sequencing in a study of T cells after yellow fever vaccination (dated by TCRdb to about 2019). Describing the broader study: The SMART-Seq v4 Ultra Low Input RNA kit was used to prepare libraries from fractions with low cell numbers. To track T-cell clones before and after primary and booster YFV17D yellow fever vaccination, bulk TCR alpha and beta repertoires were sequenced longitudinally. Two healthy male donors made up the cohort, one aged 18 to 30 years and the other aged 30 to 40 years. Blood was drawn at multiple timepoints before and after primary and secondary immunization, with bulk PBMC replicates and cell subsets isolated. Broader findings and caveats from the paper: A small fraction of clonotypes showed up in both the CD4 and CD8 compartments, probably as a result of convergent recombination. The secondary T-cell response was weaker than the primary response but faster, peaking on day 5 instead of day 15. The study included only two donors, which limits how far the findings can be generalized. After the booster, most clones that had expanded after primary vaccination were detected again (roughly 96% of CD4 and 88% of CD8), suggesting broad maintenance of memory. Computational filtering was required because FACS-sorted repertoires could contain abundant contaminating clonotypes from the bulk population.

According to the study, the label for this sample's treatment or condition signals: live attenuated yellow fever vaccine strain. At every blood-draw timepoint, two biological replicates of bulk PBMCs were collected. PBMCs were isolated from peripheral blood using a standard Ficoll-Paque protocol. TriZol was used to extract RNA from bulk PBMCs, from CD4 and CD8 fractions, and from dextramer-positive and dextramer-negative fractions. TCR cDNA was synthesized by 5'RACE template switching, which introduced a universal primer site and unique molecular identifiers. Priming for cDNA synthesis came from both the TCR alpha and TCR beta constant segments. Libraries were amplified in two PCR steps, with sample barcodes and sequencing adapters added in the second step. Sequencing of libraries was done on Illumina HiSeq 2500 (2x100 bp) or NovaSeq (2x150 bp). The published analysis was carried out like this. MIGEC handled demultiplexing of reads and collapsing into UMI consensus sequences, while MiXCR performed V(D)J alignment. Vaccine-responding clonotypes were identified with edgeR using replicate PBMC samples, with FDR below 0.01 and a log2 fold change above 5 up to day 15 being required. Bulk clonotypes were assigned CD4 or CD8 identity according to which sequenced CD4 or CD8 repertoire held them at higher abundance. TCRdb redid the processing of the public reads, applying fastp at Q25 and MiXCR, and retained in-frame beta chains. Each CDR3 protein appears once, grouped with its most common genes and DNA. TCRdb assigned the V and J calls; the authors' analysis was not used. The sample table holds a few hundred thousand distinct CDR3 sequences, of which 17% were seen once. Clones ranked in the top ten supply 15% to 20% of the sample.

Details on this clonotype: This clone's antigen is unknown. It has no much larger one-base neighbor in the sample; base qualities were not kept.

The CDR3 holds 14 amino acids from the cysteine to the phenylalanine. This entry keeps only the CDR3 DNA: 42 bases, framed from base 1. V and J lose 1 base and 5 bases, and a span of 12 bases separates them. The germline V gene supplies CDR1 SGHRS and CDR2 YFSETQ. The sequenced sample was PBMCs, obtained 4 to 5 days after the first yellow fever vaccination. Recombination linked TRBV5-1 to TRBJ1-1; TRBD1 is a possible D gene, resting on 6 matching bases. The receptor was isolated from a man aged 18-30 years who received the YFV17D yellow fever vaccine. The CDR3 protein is CASSLTGIETEAFF. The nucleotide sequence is TGCGCCAGCAGCTTGACAGGGATTGAGACTGAAGCTTTCTTT.